Listed here are 27 T cell receptor beta chains from one sample, sequenced in a study of T cell repertoires in cytomegalovirus infection. TCRdb re-derived calls from the reads in MiXCR, one entry per CDR3 protein. The data show almost 550,000 distinct CDR3 sequences, with approximately 15% seen just once and roughly a quarter held by the top ten. Sequenced sample: CD8+ T cells from PBMCs. Receptors were obtained from a human donor in good health (CMV status not recorded). Some clones in this sample may be carry-over from other donors' samples.

At least ten counts were recorded for this clonotype. The chain employs TRBV5-6 and TRBJ2-7; 9 nucleotides match TRBD1. Germline loops: CDR1 SGHDT, CDR2 YYEEEE. The V segment lost 4 bases and the J segment 6 bases; nucleotides outside the gene matches: 11. The CDR3 has 15 amino acids. CDR3 in amino acids: CASSGPGTGLSEQYF. For the CDR3, the DNA is TGTGCCAGCAGCGGGCCGGGGACAGGGTTGTCCGAGCAGTACTTC. The whole variable domain, remainder taken from reference TRBV5-6 and TRBJ2-7, is DAGVTQSPTHLIKTRGQQVTLRCSPKSGHDTVSWYQQALGQGPQFIFQYYEEEERQRGNFPDRFSGHQFPNYSSELNVNALLLGDSALYLCASSGPGTGLSEQYFGPGTRLTVT.

This chain connects TRBV15 to TRBJ2-7; TRBD1 or TRBD2 may be the D gene (5 bases each). V lost 5 bases, J lost 5 bases, and 19 bases lay in between. CDR1 and CDR2 from the germline V gene are LNHNV and YYDKDF (reference sequence). The CDR3 is 15 residues long. The CDR3 loop is CATSGLRGLGDEQYF. CDR3 DNA sequence: TGTGCCACCAGCGGTCTTAGGGGCTTGGGGGACGAGCAGTACTTC.

The sample holds many counts of this clonotype. This chain links TRBV11-2 with TRBJ2-7, with 8 positions matching TRBD2. The junction had 5 bases not matched to a gene; V was cut back by 3 bases and J by 1 base. CDR3 length: 15 amino acids. The germline V gene has CDR1 SGHAT and CDR2 FQNNGV. The CDR3 loop is CASSFVLAGSYEQYF. The CDR3 DNA is TGTGCCAGCAGCTTCGTCCTAGCGGGTTCCTACGAGCAGTACTTC.

The chain uses TRBV30 and TRBJ2-1; D assignment may be TRBD1 or TRBD2 (5 bases each). Germline loops: CDR1 GTSNPN, CDR2 SVGIG (reference sequence). This CDR3 spans 14 amino acids. V was trimmed by 4 bases and J by 6 bases, leaving 16 bases between them. CDR3 in amino acids: CAWNPGPIGNEQFF. In nucleotides, the CDR3 is TGTGCCTGGAACCCGGGACCCATCGGCAATGAGCAGTTCTTC.

Comments on this clonotype: This may stem from a read error, because a much larger clone lies one nucleotide away. The rearrangement joins TRBV27 to TRBJ2-1; TRBD2 aligns across 14 bases. This CDR3 has 15 amino acids. CDR1 is MNHEY and CDR2 is SMNVEV in the germline V gene (reference sequence). DNA for the CDR3: TGTGACAGCAGTTCCCGGACTAGCGGGAGGTATGAGCAGTTCTTC. Its protein product is CDSSSRTSGRYEQFF.

The rearrangement links TRBV9 to TRBJ2-7, with TRBD2 matching 9 bases. The CDR3 length is 14 residues. CDR1 and CDR2 (germline): SGDLS, YYNGEE. Trimming removed 3 bases from V and 5 bases from J; junction bases left unmatched: 6. The CDR3 region has the DNA TGTGCCAGCAGCGGCGGGGGGGGGTATGACGAGCAGTACTTC. This encodes CASSGGGGYDEQYF.

This clonotype has ten or more counts. This sequence joins TRBV19 and TRBJ1-1; D uncertain. There are 12 residues in the CDR3. CDR1 is LNHDA and CDR2 is SQIVND in the germline V gene (reference sequence). Between the trimmed V and J ends, which lost 10 bases and 5 bases, there was a span of 14 bases. The DNA for the CDR3 is TGTGCCACCCAGAGCGGTGGGACTGAAGCTTTCTTT. Translated: CATQSGGTEAFF. The entire variable domain, with the rest obtained from reference TRBV19 and TRBJ1-1, is as follows: DGGITQSPKYLFRKEGQNVTLSCEQNLNHDAMYWYRQDPGQGLRLIYYSQIVNDFQKGDIAEGYSVSREKKESFPLTVTSAQKNPTAFYLCATQSGGTEAFFGQGTRLTVV.

This clonotype was observed a few times. A clone one base away is much larger, so this may be a read error. The rearrangement links TRBV28 to TRBJ1-5, with D possibly matching TRBD1 (6 bases). The CDR3 is 14 amino acids. The germline CDR1 and CDR2 sequences are MDHEN and SYDVKM. The V and J ends lost 5 bases and 1 base respectively, with 9 bases between them. CDR3 amino acids: CASSRQESNQPQHF. CDR3 sequence (DNA): TGTGCCAGCAGTCGACAGGAGAGCAATCAGCCCCAGCATTTT. The variable domain in full, with the rest retrieved from reference TRBV28 and TRBJ1-5, is DVKVTQSSRYLVKRTGEKVFLECVQDMDHENMFWYRQDPGLGLRLIYFSYDVKMKEKGDIPEGYSVSREKKERFSLILESASTNQTSMYLCASSRQESNQPQHFGDGTRLSIL.

The rearrangement joins TRBV6-6 to TRBJ2-2; the D is unclear. The length of the CDR3 is 11 residues. CDR1 and CDR2 from the germline V gene are MNHNY and SVGAGI (reference sequence). V lost 5 bases and J lost 10, with 8 bases in between. DNA for the CDR3: TGTGCCAGCAGTAGGACCCCGGAGCTGTTTTTT. Translation: CASSRTPELFF.

This clonotype was detected once. This may come from a read error, since a much larger clone is one base off. V and J are TRBV6-1 and TRBJ1-5, with D uncertain. V was shortened by 5 bases and J by 8 bases, with 10 bases between the two germline ends. The CDR3 has 12 residues. Germline assignment: CDR1 MNHNS and CDR2 SASEGT. CDR3 bases: TGTGCCAGCAGTCCCTTCGGTAAGCCCCAGCATTTT. Protein: CASSPFGKPQHF.

In its sample, this clonotype was seen many times. The V call is TRBV19, the J call TRBJ1-1, with D perhaps matching TRBD1 (5 bases). V was cut by 0 bases and J by 5 bases, with 10 bases left in between. The CDR3 loop spans 14 amino acids. The germline V gene has CDR1 LNHDA and CDR2 SQIVND (reference sequence). As DNA, the CDR3 is TGTGCCAGTAGTATAGAACCGACAGTGACTGAAGCTTTCTTT. Protein sequence: CASSIEPTVTEAFF.

This clonotype has a handful of counts. This chain uses TRBV4-1 with TRBJ1-5; TRBD1 agrees at 8 bases. The junction had 6 bases not matched to a gene; V was cut back by 4 bases and J by 1 base. Germline CDR1 is MGHRA and CDR2 is YSYEKL. The CDR3 totals 16 residues. DNA of the CDR3: TGCGCCAGCAGCCGCGCCGGGACAGGAAGCAATCAGCCCCAGCATTTT. This codes for CASSRAGTGSNQPQHF.

Many counts were recorded for this clonotype. The V call is TRBV12-5, the J call TRBJ2-2; possibly TRBD1 for D (6 bases). V was clipped by 5 bases and J by 3 bases, with 10 bases between them. This CDR3 has 14 residues. Germline V gene sequence: CDR1 LGHNT, CDR2 FRNRAP. The CDR3 DNA reads as TGTGCTAGTGGTCTACGGACAGACACCGGGGAGCTGTTTTTT. This sequence encodes CASGLRTDTGELFF.

This clonotype was seen a few times. The chain has TRBV28 and TRBJ2-7, with 8 positions matching TRBD1. This CDR3 spans 17 amino acids. V lost 6 bases to trimming and J lost 3 bases; unmatched junction nucleotides: 16. Germline V gives CDR1 MDHEN, CDR2 SYDVKM. The CDR3 region has the DNA TGTGCCAGCAGCTCCGTCGCTAGGACAGGGCCAGACTACGAGCAGTACTTC. It specifies CASSSVARTGPDYEQYF. Full variable domain (remainder filled in from reference TRBV28 and TRBJ2-7): DVKVTQSSRYLVKRTGEKVFLECVQDMDHENMFWYRQDPGLGLRLIYFSYDVKMKEKGDIPEGYSVSREKKERFSLILESASTNQTSMYLCASSSVARTGPDYEQYFGPGTRLTVT.

The chain carries TRBV20-1 and TRBJ1-2; D is perhaps TRBD1 (5 bases). V was cut by 5 bases and J by 14 bases, with 12 bases left in between. The germline CDR1 and CDR2 sequences are DFQATT and SNEGSKA (reference sequence). This CDR3 spans 9 amino acids. CDR3 region: CSASGPVTF. CDR3 DNA: TGCAGTGCTTCGGGACCGGTAACCTTC.

This clonotype has more than one count but fewer than ten. V is TRBV27 and J is TRBJ1-1; no clear D. Germline CDR1 is MNHEY and CDR2 is SMNVEV (reference sequence). Trimming stripped 3 bases from V and 4 bases from J, with 12 bases between. The CDR3 covers 14 residues. CDR3 sequence reads: CASSFGGDGTEAFF. CDR3 sequence (DNA): TGTGCCAGCAGTTTTGGAGGCGATGGCACTGAAGCTTTCTTT.

This clonotype was observed a handful of times. The chain carries TRBV20-1 and TRBJ2-7; D might be TRBD1 or TRBD2, each matching 7 bases. Germline V CDR1 and CDR2: DFQATT, SNEGSKA (reference sequence). Deletions cut 5 bases from V and 0 bases from J, with 11 bases between. The CDR3 totals 13 residues. Written as DNA, the CDR3 is TGCAGTGCTGGGGGGGACAGCTCCTACGAGCAGTACTTC. The encoded protein is CSAGGDSSYEQYF.

This chain connects TRBV6-8 to TRBJ2-1; 14 nucleotides agree with TRBD2. Germline CDR1 and CDR2: MNHGY and SAAAGT. Losses at the gene ends were 0 bases for V and 2 bases for J; bases not matched to a gene: 9. The CDR3 extends over 20 amino acids. The CDR3 protein is CASSYSETSGRAVTYNEQFF. The CDR3 DNA reads as TGTGCCAGCAGTTACTCGGAGACTAGCGGGAGGGCCGTGACCTACAATGAGCAGTTCTTC.

The genes are TRBV5-4 and TRBJ2-7; TRBD2 might be the D (5 bases). V was pared by 3 bases and J by 4 bases, with 14 bases between. Germline CDR1 and CDR2: SGHNT and YYREEE (reference sequence). The CDR3 has 14 residues. The DNA of the CDR3 is TGTGCCAGCAGCTCCGGACTCTCACGTTACGAGCAGTACTTC. Encoded protein: CASSSGLSRYEQYF.

The chain couples TRBV11-1 to TRBJ2-4; D not certain. CDR1 SGHAT and CDR2 FQDESV come from the germline V gene (reference sequence). V lost 5 bases, J lost 4 bases, and 15 bases lay in between. The CDR3 is 15 amino acids. CDR3 loop: CASSPTEARKNIQYF. CDR3 nucleotides: TGTGCCAGCAGCCCTACTGAGGCCCGGAAAAACATTCAGTACTTC.

This clonotype occurred many times. V gene TRBV6-5 combines with J gene TRBJ2-5; no reliable D call. The germline V and J ends were trimmed by 2 bases and 3 bases, with 7 bases remaining between them. In germline, CDR1 is MNHEY, CDR2 SVGAGI. The length of the CDR3 is 13 residues. The CDR3 loop reads CASSYGLKETQYF. In DNA, the CDR3 is TGTGCCAGCAGTTACGGTCTAAAAGAGACCCAGTACTTC.

This clonotype appeared a single time. Since a much larger clone is just one base distant, this may be a read error. The conserved closing phenylalanine or tryptophan is absent in this CDR3, likely reflecting a read error. The V call is TRBV7-6, the J call TRBJ2-4; a possible D gene is TRBD2 (6 bases). The V gene lost 1 base and the J gene lost 1 base, with 11 bases spanning the gap. There are 16 residues in the CDR3. CDR1 and CDR2 from the germline V gene are SGHVS and FNYEAQ. Here the CDR3 reads CASSLEVGGAKNIQYL. The CDR3 DNA reads TGTGCCAGCAGCTTAGAGGTTGGGGGGGCCAAAAACATTCAGTACTTA.

There are many counts of this clonotype. V gene TRBV10-3 combines with J gene TRBJ1-1; tentative D call: TRBD1 (6 bases). Germline CDR1 and CDR2: ENHRY and SYGVKD. The CDR3 is 18 residues long. The V gene lost 5 bases and the J gene lost 2 bases, with 24 bases spanning the gap. CDR3 DNA: TGTGCCATCAGTCAAATCCTACAGGGATCGGCGGCAAACACTGAAGCTTTCTTT. The encoded protein is CAISQILQGSAANTEAFF.

DNA of the CDR3: TGTGCCAGTAGTATCGGCATTTCACCCCTCCACTTT. Its translation: CASSIGISPLHF. The chain uses TRBV19 and TRBJ1-6; no definite D call. Germline CDR1 and CDR2: LNHDA and SQIVND (reference sequence). Trimming shortened V by 3 bases and J by 9 bases, and 6 bases separated the two germline ends. The CDR3 has 12 amino acids.

In its sample, this clonotype was seen many times. J is TRBJ2-5 and V is TRBV7-9, with 9 bases lining up with TRBD2. The CDR3 is 16 residues long. Losses at the gene ends were 8 bases for V and 5 bases for J; bases not matched to a gene: 15. Per the germline V gene, CDR1 is SEHNR and CDR2 is FQNEAQ (reference sequence). The CDR3 spells CASLNGASGTGETQYF. CDR3 in DNA: TGTGCCAGCCTGAATGGGGCTAGCGGGACGGGTGAGACCCAGTACTTC.

The rearrangement joins TRBV5-1 to TRBJ2-7; a possible D gene is TRBD1 (6 bases). Between the trimmed V and J ends, which lost 5 bases and 2 bases, there was a span of 32 bases. There are 20 residues in the CDR3. The germline gives CDR1 SGHRS, CDR2 YFSETQ. The chain's CDR3 is CASSSGTGHSGFPLTYEQYF. The CDR3 DNA reads TGCGCCAGCAGTTCGGGTACAGGGCATAGTGGGTTCCCCCTGACCTACGAGCAGTACTTC.

This chain uses TRBV3-1 with TRBJ1-2; D uncertain. CDR3 length: 14 amino acids. Looked up from germline, CDR1 is LGHDT and CDR2 is YNNKEL (reference sequence). Trimming took off 4 bases at V and 7 bases at J, with 16 bases between the two ends. The CDR3 sequence: CASSLAALEGGYTF. CDR3 sequence (DNA): TGTGCCAGCAGCCTTGCAGCCCTAGAGGGTGGCTACACCTTC.